The 5 T cell receptor beta chains reported below all come from one sample, sequenced in a study of cytomegalovirus exposure and HLA in healthy donors. Primers: 60 Vbeta forward and 13 Jbeta reverse. Generated by immunoSEQ multiplex PCR, the TCRdb table keeps only in-frame clones and is missing some. The top ten clones hold around 1.9% of a sample with under 110,000 clones, 60% to 75% of them seen once. The source material was PBMCs. These receptors were collected from a woman in her thirties or forties in good health and CMV-seronegative.

The count of this clone is one. The CDR3 DNA reads as TGCGCCAGCAGCTCCTCGACTAGCGGGAGTCGTGAGACCCAGTACTTC. Translation: CASSSSTSGSRETQYF. This chain uses TRBV5-1 with TRBJ2-5; 12 bases map to TRBD2. The CDR3 runs to 16 residues. The V gene's germline CDR1 is SGHRS and CDR2 YFSETQ. Trimming cost V 3 bases and J 5 bases; bases outside gene matches: 8. Together with reference TRBV5-1 and TRBJ2-5, the CDR3 gives the full variable domain: KAGVTQTPRYLIKTRGQQVTLSCSPISGHRSVSWYQQTPGQGLQFLFEYFSETQRNKGNFPGRFSGRQFSNSRSEMNVSTLELGDSALYLCASSSSTSGSRETQYFGPGTRLLVL.

The chain uses TRBV27 and TRBJ2-5, with TRBD1 matching 7 bases. The germline V gene encodes CDR1 MNHEY and CDR2 SMNVEV (reference sequence). The CDR3 runs 15 residues. V shed 4 bases, J shed 4 bases, and the junction held 9 bases outside the gene matches. The CDR3 here is CASSSDPTGAETQYF. The CDR3 bases are TGTGCCAGCAGTTCGGACCCAACAGGGGCAGAGACCCAGTACTTC.

This clone came up a few times. In DNA, the CDR3 is TGTGCCAGCAGTAATAAAGCGGGGGGTTTGGACGAGCAGTACTTC. Translating gives CASSNKAGGLDEQYF. This chain links TRBV7-2 with TRBJ2-7; 9 bases line up with TRBD2. The CDR3 extends over 15 amino acids. The J segment lost 5 bases and the V segment lost 6 bases, leaving 11 bases of the junction unmatched. Germline CDR1 is SGHTA and CDR2 is FQGNSA.

This clone was found a few times. The chain employs TRBV19 and TRBJ2-2; D is possibly TRBD1 (5 bases). The CDR3 covers 18 residues. Germline V CDR1 and CDR2: LNHDA, SQIVND (reference sequence). Trimming took 2 bases from V and 0 from J, leaving 16 bases between them. The chain's CDR3 is CASSISRGQGANTGELFF. Here the CDR3 DNA reads TGTGCCAGTAGTATATCCCGTGGGCAGGGCGCGAACACCGGGGAGCTGTTTTTT.

As DNA, the CDR3 is TGTGCCTGGGGTCCCGGGACAGCCTATAATTCACCCCTCCACTTT. Protein sequence: CAWGPGTAYNSPLHF. This chain connects TRBV30 to TRBJ1-6; 7 nucleotides agree with TRBD1. This CDR3 spans 15 amino acids. Per germline, CDR1 GTSNPN and CDR2 SVGIG (reference sequence). The V segment lost 5 bases and the J segment 2 bases; nucleotides outside the gene matches: 6.